A selection of T cell receptor beta chains follows, all from one sample in a study of T cell responses to AZD1222 COVID-19 vaccine. Method: immunoSEQ multiplex PCR; TCRdb's copy keeps in-frame clones and lacks some. The sample holds some 150,000 clones; 89% are singletons and the top ten take about 4.5%. The starting material was peripheral blood, obtained on day 0 of AZD1222 vaccination. All receptors come from an adult in good health. Both conserved end residues are trimmed from each CDR3. Rows give clone size only sometimes, using once, few, many, or a class for an expanded clone.

V	size	J	CDR3
TRBV7-8	.	TRBJ1-1	ASSSAVTVNTEAF
TRBV4-1	few	TRBJ1-2	ASSQEFNNYGYT
TRBV2	.	TRBJ1-5	ASSEAKATQPQH
TRBV9	.	TRBJ1-1	ASSVAETQGRHTEAF
TRBV19	.	TRBJ2-7	AYPWGPSPYEQY
TRBV6-5	.	TRBJ1-5	ASSYLTGNQPQH
TRBV4-2	.	TRBJ1-6	ASSQDFGTVNSPLH
TRBV11-2	.	TRBJ2-7	ASSPGFEDEQY
TRBV6-1	.	TRBJ2-7	ASSETSGRVYEQY
TRBV19	.	TRBJ1-2	ASSISPGVDGYT
TRBV14	.	TRBJ2-1	ASSPRGASGRSSYNEQF
TRBV9	.	TRBJ1-1	ASSVAAGGVSAEAF
TRBV5-5	.	TRBJ2-3	ASTGLAGGVDTQY
TRBV12-5	.	TRBJ2-5	ASGLVWGETQY
TRBV12-3/TRBV12-4	.	TRBJ1-1	ASSLRQEAF
TRBV25-1	.	TRBJ2-5	ASSQTKWGAGGLETQY
TRBV5-1	.	TRBJ2-7	ASSRGPTSGVSSYEQY
TRBV14	.	TRBJ2-5	ASSRLAGGPVETQY
TRBV6-4	.	TRBJ2-3	ASSDSRGADTQY
TRBV4-1	.	TRBJ2-7	ASSQLFSGSPYEQY